This T cell receptor (beta chain) was observed in a study of circulating CD8 cells and anti-PD-1 response in melanoma. This clonotype showed up just a few times. Antigen: not known. This clone may be a read error of a much larger clone one base away. From live CD3+CD8+TCRalphabeta+ cells, four PD-1 and/or TIGIT subsets were sorted. Study outcomes and limitations: Generally, no replicate experiments were performed. Clonotype sharing was highest between DPOS and TIGIT subsets. Published repertoire comparisons used only baseline and M1 samples.

TCR libraries were prepared from approximately 15 ng of total RNA with the QIAseq Immune Repertoire TCR panel. MiXCR, applied by TCRdb to the reads, yields one record per CDR3 protein. The profile shows roughly 2,400 distinct CDR3 sequences, more than 5.5% of them singletons. Sequenced here: CD8+ T cells from PBMCs, sampled at baseline or after one month of anti-PD-1 therapy (not recorded which). The sequence derives from a human donor with melanoma.

CDR3 in amino acids: CASTQGGFRTDTQCF. CDR3 DNA: TGTGCCAGTACCCAGGGGGGCTTTAGGACAGATACGCAGTGTTTT. The J gene is TRBJ2-3, the V gene TRBV19; tentatively, D is TRBD1 (7 bases). CDR1 is LNHDA, CDR2 SQIVND, per germline (reference sequence). CDR3 length: 15 amino acids.